This section outlines one T cell receptor beta chain sequence together with its context. Antigen: not known. This entry is derived from a study of cytotoxic CD8 clonotypes in ibrutinib-treated CLL. Broader study findings: In comparison with age-matched healthy donors, baseline clonality was higher and tracked circulating CD8+ T-cell counts.

The assay was immunoSEQ multiplex PCR, and TCRdb's table has in-frame clones only and misses some. The sample includes 200,000 to 250,000 clones, roughly 79% of them seen just once. V lost 0 bases and J lost 1, with 10 bases in between. The CDR3 is made up of 15 amino acids. The V gene's germline CDR1 is SGHAT and CDR2 FQNNGV. The receptor was isolated from a human donor with chronic lymphocytic leukemia. The chain couples TRBV11-2 to TRBJ2-7, with D uncertain. The material was PBMCs, obtained after 12 months of ibrutinib treatment. CDR3 DNA: TGTGCCAGCAGCTTAGATCGAGGCAGTTCCTACGAGCAGTACTTC. Its translation: CASSLDRGSSYEQYF.